The source of this T cell receptor (beta chain) is a study of identical twins. General study results and limits: In cord blood, abundant beta clonotypes had fewer insertions; memory showed no trend. One should note that invariant MAIT and iNKT cells could partly confound zero-insertion analyses. Researchers reported excess low generation probability among twin-shared out-of-frame alpha sequences.

Template switching introduced a universal primer site, and the cDNA bore unique molecular identifiers. From the 5' RACE reads, TCRdb called clonotypes with MiXCR, one entry per CDR3 protein. The sample lists around 490,000 distinct CDR3 sequences, 13% to 15% occurring once. This clonotype appeared many times. Its specificity is not known. V was cut by 1 base and J by 1 base, with 14 bases left in between. Germline V CDR1 and CDR2: ENHRY, SYGVKD. There are 16 residues in the CDR3. These data were also reused for a study on yellow fever vaccine responses in identical twins.

The material sequenced was CD4+ T cells sorted from blood. The clonotype originates from a woman in her late teens or twenties in good health. The chain couples TRBV10-3 to TRBJ2-7; a possible D gene is TRBD2 (5 bases). The CDR3 reads CAISEFPGNRSYEQYF. DNA for the CDR3: TGTGCCATCAGTGAGTTTCCGGGGAATAGGTCCTACGAGCAGTACTTC.